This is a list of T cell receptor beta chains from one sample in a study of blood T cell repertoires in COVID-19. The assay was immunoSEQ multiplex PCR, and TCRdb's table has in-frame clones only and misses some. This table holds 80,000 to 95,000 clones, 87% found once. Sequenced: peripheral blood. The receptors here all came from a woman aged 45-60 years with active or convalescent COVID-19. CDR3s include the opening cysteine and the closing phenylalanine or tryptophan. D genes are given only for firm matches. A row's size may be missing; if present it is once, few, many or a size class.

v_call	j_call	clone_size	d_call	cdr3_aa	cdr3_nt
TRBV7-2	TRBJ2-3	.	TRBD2	CASRRGSTDTQYF	TGTGCCAGCCGGCGGGGGAGCACAGATACGCAGTATTTT
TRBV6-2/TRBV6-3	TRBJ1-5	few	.	CASSYHSGSLQPQHF	TGTGCCAGCAGTTACCACTCAGGCAGCCTACAGCCCCAGCATTTT
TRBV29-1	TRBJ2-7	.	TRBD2	CSGLAGPSYEQYF	TGCAGTGGTCTAGCGGGGCCTTCCTACGAGCAGTACTTC
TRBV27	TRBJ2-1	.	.	CASSFGGDEQFF	TGTGCCAGCAGTTTCGGCGGCGATGAGCAGTTCTTC
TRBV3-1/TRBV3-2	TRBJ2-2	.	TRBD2	CASSFLTSGRAGELFF	TGTGCCAGCAGCTTCCTCACTAGCGGTCGGGCCGGGGAGCTGTTTTTT
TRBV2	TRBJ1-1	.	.	CASIRQSHTEAFF	TGTGCCAGCATCAGGCAGTCCCACACTGAAGCTTTCTTT
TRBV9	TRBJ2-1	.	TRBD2	CASSARGSGGVVYNEQFF	TGTGCCAGCAGCGCCCGGGGTAGCGGGGGAGTAGTATACAATGAGCAGTTCTTC
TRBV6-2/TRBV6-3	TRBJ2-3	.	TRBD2	CASSFRTSGGTDTQYF	TGTGCCAGCAGTTTCCGGACTAGCGGGGGCACAGATACGCAGTATTTT
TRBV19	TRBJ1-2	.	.	CASSIDSVGRAPGYTF	TGTGCCAGTAGTATAGACTCCGTCGGGAGGGCCCCTGGCTACACCTTC
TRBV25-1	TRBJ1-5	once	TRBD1	CASSENRGHQPQHF	TGTGCCAGCAGTGAAAATAGGGGGCATCAGCCCCAGCATTTT
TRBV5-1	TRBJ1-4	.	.	CASSLRQGGANEKLFF	TGCGCCAGCAGCTTGAGGCAGGGAGGAGCTAATGAAAAACTGTTTTTT
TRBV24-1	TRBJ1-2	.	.	CATSDSYGGYTF	TGTGCCACCAGTGATTCCTACGGTGGCTACACCTTC
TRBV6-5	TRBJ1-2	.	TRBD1	CASSPNRGEVTGYTF	TGTGCCAGCAGTCCCAACAGGGGGGAAGTCACGGGCTACACCTTC
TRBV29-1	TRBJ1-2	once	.	CSAVFGTGRRGNHGYTF	TGCAGCGCCGTTTTTGGTACCGGGCGGCGAGGGAATCATGGCTACACCTTC
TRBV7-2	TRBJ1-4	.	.	CASSPLLGEKLFF	TGTGCCAGCAGCCCGCTCCTCGGTGAAAAACTGTTTTTT
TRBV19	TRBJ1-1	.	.	CASSPGQSLTEAFF	TGTGCCAGTAGTCCAGGACAGTCGCTCACTGAAGCTTTCTTT
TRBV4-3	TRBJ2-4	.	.	CASSQVKGAGKNIQYF	TGCGCCAGCAGCCAGGTGAAAGGGGCAGGCAAAAACATTCAGTACTTC
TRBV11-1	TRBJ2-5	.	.	CASSLPTGFPQETQYF	TGTGCCAGCAGCTTACCCACAGGGTTCCCCCAAGAGACCCAGTACTTC
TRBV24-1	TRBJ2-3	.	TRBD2	CATSDLAGGQDTQYF	TGTGCCACCAGTGATCTAGCGGGGGGGCAAGATACGCAGTATTTT
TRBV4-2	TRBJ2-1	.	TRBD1	CASSLNPGTGGWNEQFF	TGTGCCAGCAGCCTTAATCCCGGGACAGGGGGTTGGAATGAGCAGTTCTTC
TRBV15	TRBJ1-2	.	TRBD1	CATSRGQGDGYTF	TGTGCCACCAGCAGAGGGCAGGGGGATGGCTACACCTTC
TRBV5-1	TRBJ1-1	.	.	CASSLSGRYTEAFF	TGCGCCAGCAGCTTGTCCGGTCGCTACACTGAAGCTTTCTTT
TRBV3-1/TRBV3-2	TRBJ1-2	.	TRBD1	CASSRTGTGRDDGYTF	TGTGCCAGCAGCCGAACAGGGACAGGAAGAGATGATGGCTACACCTTC
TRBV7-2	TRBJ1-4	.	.	CASSLSGTNEKLFF	TGTGCCAGCAGCTTAAGCGGAACTAATGAAAAACTGTTTTTT
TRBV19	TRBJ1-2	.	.	CASSTGPYGYTF	TGTGCCAGTAGTACAGGGCCCTATGGCTACACCTTC
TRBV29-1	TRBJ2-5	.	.	CSALGGEETQYF	TGCAGCGCCTTGGGGGGAGAGGAGACCCAGTACTTC
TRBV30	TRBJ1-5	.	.	CAWSVRGVSNQPQHF	TGTGCCTGGAGTGTCAGGGGCGTAAGCAATCAGCCCCAGCATTTT
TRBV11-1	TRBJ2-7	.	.	CASSSLQGLHDEQYF	TGTGCCAGCAGCAGCCTTCAGGGCTTACACGACGAGCAGTACTTC
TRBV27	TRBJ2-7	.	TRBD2	CASSSMGGSHEQYF	TGTGCCAGCAGTAGTATGGGGGGGAGTCACGAGCAGTACTTC
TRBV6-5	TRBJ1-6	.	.	CASSLTPGNSPLHF	TGTGCCAGCAGTCTCACCCCGGGGAATTCACCCCTCCACTTT
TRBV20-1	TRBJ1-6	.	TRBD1	CSARVGQGDHF	TGCAGTGCTAGAGTCGGGCAGGGGGACCACTTT
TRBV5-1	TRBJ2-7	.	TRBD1	CASSLGQGPYEQYF	TGCGCCAGCAGCTTGGGACAGGGACCCTACGAGCAGTACTTC
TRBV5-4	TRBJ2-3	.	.	CASSSLASADTQYF	TGTGCCAGCAGCTCTCTAGCGTCGGCAGATACGCAGTATTTT
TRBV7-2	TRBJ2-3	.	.	CASSLSPLRADTQYF	TGTGCCAGCAGCTTATCTCCCCTACGAGCAGATACGCAGTATTTT
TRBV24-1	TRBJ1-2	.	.	CATSDFSGIYGYTF	TGTGCCACCAGTGATTTTTCAGGGATCTATGGCTACACCTTC
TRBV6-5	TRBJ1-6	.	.	CASTLGGAGGTPLHF	TGTGCCAGCACCTTGGGGGGGGCTGGGGGTACACCCCTCCACTTT
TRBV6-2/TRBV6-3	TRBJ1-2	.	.	CASSDLFGANYGYTF	TGTGCCAGCAGTGACCTTTTTGGAGCTAACTATGGCTACACCTTC
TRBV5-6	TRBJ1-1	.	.	CASSLSRGWYTEAFF	TGTGCCAGCAGCTTGTCCAGGGGATGGTACACTGAAGCTTTCTTT
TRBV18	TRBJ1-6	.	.	CASSPRENWSPLHF	TGTGCCAGCTCACCAAGGGAGAATTGGTCACCCCTCCACTTT
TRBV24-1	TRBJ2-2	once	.	CATNGDTGELFF	TGTGCCACCAACGGGGACACCGGGGAGCTGTTTTTT